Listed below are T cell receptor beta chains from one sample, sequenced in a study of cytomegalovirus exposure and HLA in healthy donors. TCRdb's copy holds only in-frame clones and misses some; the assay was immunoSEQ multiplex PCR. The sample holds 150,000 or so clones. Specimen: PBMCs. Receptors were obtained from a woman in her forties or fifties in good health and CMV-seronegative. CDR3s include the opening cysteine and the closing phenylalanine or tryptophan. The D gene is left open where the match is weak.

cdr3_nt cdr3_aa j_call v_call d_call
TGTGCCTGGGAGACAGGGGGCTCCTACGAGCAGTACTTC CAWETGGSYEQYF TRBJ2-7 TRBV30 TRBD1
TGTGCCAGCAGCCTCTCCACAGGGAGCTCCGACAATGAGCAGTTCTTC CASSLSTGSSDNEQFF TRBJ2-1 TRBV7-3 -
TGTGCCAGCAGTACGACTAGCGGGGGGACCGGGGAGCTGTTTTTT CASSTTSGGTGELFF TRBJ2-2 TRBV6-5 TRBD2
TGTGCCAGCAGCTTGGATGCACTGTCACCCCTCCACTTT CASSLDALSPLHF TRBJ1-6 TRBV5-4 -
TGTGCCAGCAGCAAAGACGGGACCGGGGAGCTGTTTTTT CASSKDGTGELFF TRBJ2-2 TRBV21-1 -
TGTGCCAGCAGCGTAGGAAGCGAAATCAACACAGATACGCAGTATTTT CASSVGSEINTDTQYF TRBJ2-3 TRBV9 -
TGCGCCAGCAGCTTGGCTCCGGGAATGGAAGAGACCCAGTACTTC CASSLAPGMEETQYF TRBJ2-5 TRBV5-1 -
TGTGCCAGCAGCTCGCCCTACTACGAGCAGTACTTC CASSSPYYEQYF TRBJ2-7 TRBV11-1 -
TGTGCCAGAAGCTCAGGGACTGAAGCTTTCTTT CARSSGTEAFF TRBJ1-1 TRBV5-3 -
TGCGCCAGTTCCCGGACTAATGAAAAACTGTTTTTT CASSRTNEKLFF TRBJ1-4 TRBV5-1 -
TGTGCCAGCAGCTCGGGCGTCGCGGGGCGAAGGACCTACGAGCAGTACTTC CASSSGVAGRRTYEQYF TRBJ2-7 TRBV5-6 -
TGTGCCAGCCGAGGGCAGGACTCCTACGAGCAGTACTTC CASRGQDSYEQYF TRBJ2-7 TRBV25-1 -
TGTGCCAGCAGTGATTGGAGGTTCGGTAGTGAGCAGTTCTTC CASSDWRFGSEQFF TRBJ2-1 TRBV2 -
TGTGCCAGCTCAGTTCCTAGGACAGGGGCCAACGTCCTGACTTTC CASSVPRTGANVLTF TRBJ2-6 TRBV18 -
TGTGCCCGTGCCACGGGGACAGGGTATACGCAGTATTTT CARATGTGYTQYF TRBJ2-3 TRBV30 TRBD1
TGTGCCAGCAGCCAAGATCAGACAGGCCGCGAGAATAACTATGGCTACACCTTC CASSQDQTGRENNYGYTF TRBJ1-2 TRBV4-2 -
TGTGCCTGGAGTGTAAGAGGGAGGGTTAACACCGGGGAGCTGTTTTTT CAWSVRGRVNTGELFF TRBJ2-2 TRBV30 TRBD2
TGTGCCAGCAGCTACGGGGACAGCGGAAATTCACCCCTCCACTTT CASSYGDSGNSPLHF TRBJ1-6 TRBV7-9 TRBD1
TGTGCCAGCAGTTTAAGGGGAACGGATTCACCCCTCCACTTT CASSLRGTDSPLHF TRBJ1-6 TRBV27 -
TGTGCCAGTACCATAACCACAGGGGGCTCCTACGAGCAGTACTTC CASTITTGGSYEQYF TRBJ2-7 TRBV19 TRBD1
TGCGCCAGCAGCCAGGGCAGGGCCACAGATACGCAGTATTTT CASSQGRATDTQYF TRBJ2-3 TRBV4-1 -
TGTGCCAGCAGCTCCCCTCGGCCAGGGGGCATTCAGTACTTC CASSSPRPGGIQYF TRBJ2-4 TRBV7-9 TRBD1
TGCGCCAGCAGCTTCACCGGGACATCAAACACCGGGGAGCTGTTTTTT CASSFTGTSNTGELFF TRBJ2-2 TRBV5-1 -
TGCAGCGTTATGGTGGGGACAGGGGGCTTTGGGCAGTACTTC CSVMVGTGGFGQYF TRBJ2-7 TRBV29-1 TRBD1
TGTGCCAGCAGTGAAGAAGGACAAGCGGGCGGCTACACCTTC CASSEEGQAGGYTF TRBJ1-2 TRBV6-1 -
TGTGCCAGCAGCTTGGCCCCTAGGACTCAGTACTTC CASSLAPRTQYF TRBJ2-7 TRBV5-4 -
TGTGCCAGCAGCGTGGGCTGGTGGGACTGGGAGCAGTACTTC CASSVGWWDWEQYF TRBJ2-7 TRBV9 -
TGTGCCAGCAGTCCTCCATTGCGGGAGGGTTGGGAGCAGTACTTC CASSPPLREGWEQYF TRBJ2-7 TRBV2 TRBD2
TGTGCCAGCAGCCGGACTAGCGGGAGATCTTACGAGCAGTACTTC CASSRTSGRSYEQYF TRBJ2-7 TRBV13 TRBD2
TGTGCCAGCAGCCGTTTAGGTACAGCCTCCGAGCAGTACTTC CASSRLGTASEQYF TRBJ2-7 TRBV11-2 -
TGCGCCAGCAGCTTCGAACAGGGGCGCATCTACGAGCAGTACTTC CASSFEQGRIYEQYF TRBJ2-7 TRBV5-1 TRBD1
TGTGCCTGGAGTAGAGGCAGGGGCAATCAGCCCCAGCATTTT CAWSRGRGNQPQHF TRBJ1-5 TRBV30 -